Sequencing of this T cell receptor (beta chain) was carried out in a study of T cell responses to AZD1222 COVID-19 vaccine. Study observations and caveats: Variant regions that are unmutated are reportedly the target of nearly half of spike-specific TCRs. The study found vaccine-associated CD4 TCRs spanning spike, dominant at 160-218 and 743-854. Donors were mostly white British, more females; clonal diversity possibly underestimated.

With regard to this clone: Its antigen is unidentified.

Germline V CDR1 and CDR2: MNHEY, SVGAGI. The CDR3 length is 16 residues. Trimming stripped 2 bases from V and 2 bases from J, with 13 bases between. The table came from immunoSEQ multiplex PCR; TCRdb's copy has only in-frame clones and leaves some out. The table shows 70,000 or so clones, with less than 85% occurring only once. The specimen comprised peripheral blood, sampled on day 0 of MenACWY control vaccination. V and J are TRBV6-5 and TRBJ1-3; D gene uncertain. This TCR was recovered from an adult in good health. Written as DNA, the CDR3 is TGTGCCAGCAGTTACGTCCCCCCCCTGGCTGGAAACACCATATATTTT. Its protein is CASSYVPPLAGNTIYF.